The T cell receptor (beta chain) under discussion was sequenced for a study of blood T cells in healthy people across ages. As concerns this clonotype: What it binds is not known.

Then a second PCR, running about 6 to 12 cycles, was carried out with a sample-barcoded 5' primer and a J-beta primer mix. TCRdb re-derived calls from the 5' RACE reads in MiXCR, one entry per CDR3 protein. The sample lists over 500,000 distinct CDR3 sequences, about 27% occurring once. Sample donors were healthy Caucasian individuals that came from Russia, aged about 6 to 95. Per the germline V gene, CDR1 is MNHNS and CDR2 is SASEGT. V was clipped by 9 bases and J by 1 base, with 19 bases between them. The CDR3 spans 16 residues. General study results and limits: Whereas aged donors had fewer naive CD4+ cells, long-lived donors had more of them and higher diversity.

These data were likewise used in another study, on T cells of mothers and their children. Per that paper: Samples were obtained from three healthy Caucasian mothers and their six children.

The sequence derives from a boy under 10 years old in good health. The specimen was blood. The chain carries TRBV6-1 and TRBJ1-5; weak D call: TRBD1 (6 bases). The DNA of the CDR3 is TGTGCCAGGAACCGATCATCACAGGGAAGCAATCAGCCCCAGCATTTT. It is translated as CARNRSSQGSNQPQHF.